This T cell receptor beta chain was obtained from a study of T cell responses to AZD1222 COVID-19 vaccine. Study-wide context: Second-dose recipients at about 4 or about 12 weeks were treated as one pooled group.

The study, taken as a whole, reports: Spike-specific TCR breadth and depth went up after people got two AZD1222 doses. Most donors were white British, females outnumbered males, and clonal diversity was possibly underestimated.

This clone was recorded only once. Its antigen is currently unknown. Data came from immunoSEQ multiplex PCR; TCRdb stores just in-frame clones and leaves some out. The repertoire consists of about 140,000 clones, with around 90% occurring once and the leading ten covering 3.1%. Trimming cost V 6 bases and J 0 bases, with 12 bases left between them. The CDR3 length is 15 residues. Germline V gives CDR1 MNHEY, CDR2 SVGAGI. The chain combines TRBV6-5 with TRBJ2-1, with D unresolved. Sequencing used peripheral blood, obtained on day 0 of AZD1222 vaccination. This TCR was recovered from an adult in good health. As DNA, the CDR3 is TGTGCCAGCAGGAGGTCCCCTTACTCCTACAATGAGCAGTTCTTC. Amino acid sequence: CASRRSPYSYNEQFF.